These 23 T cell receptor beta chains share one sample of origin, sequenced in a study of cytomegalovirus exposure and HLA in healthy donors. The PCR contained 60 Vbeta and 13 Jbeta primers. The table came from immunoSEQ multiplex PCR; TCRdb's copy has only in-frame clones and leaves some out. The sample has roughly 120,000 clones, roughly three fifths seen once. The specimen was PBMCs. The receptors originated from a woman between 35 and 50 years old in good health and CMV-seropositive.

As to this clone: An end of the junction does not agree with germline; a read error may underlie this. CDR3 DNA sequence: TGTTCCAGCAGCCTCGGACAGGGGAGGAATGAAAAACTGTTTTTT. It yields the protein CSSSLGQGRNEKLFF. This sequence joins TRBV7-9 and TRBJ1-4; TRBD1 matches 9 bases. This CDR3 spans 15 amino acids. In germline, CDR1 is SEHNR, CDR2 FQNEAQ (reference sequence).

The rearrangement links TRBV27 to TRBJ2-1; 7 bases agree with TRBD2. The V segment lost 3 bases and the J segment 5 bases; nucleotides outside the gene matches: 7. This CDR3 is 15 amino acids long. CDR1 is MNHEY, CDR2 SMNVEV, per germline (reference sequence). The CDR3 protein is CASSFWGRDDNEQFF. CDR3 in DNA: TGTGCCAGCAGTTTTTGGGGGAGGGATGACAATGAGCAGTTCTTC.

Only a few counts were recorded for this clone. The J gene is TRBJ2-5, the V gene TRBV7-7, with TRBD2 identical over 7 bases. CDR1 is SSHAT, CDR2 FNYEAQ, per germline (reference sequence). This CDR3 comprises 14 residues. V dropped 5 bases and J dropped 3; count of bases not matched to a gene: 6. The CDR3 sequence: CASSIGTTKETQYF. CDR3 in DNA: TGTGCCAGCAGCATCGGGACTACGAAAGAGACCCAGTACTTC.

This clone has only a few counts. This chain links TRBV29-1 with TRBJ2-5, with D possibly TRBD2 on 8 matching bases. The DNA matches TRBJ2-7 better at its end, which makes the J call doubtful. The CDR3 length is 15 residues. CDR1 and CDR2 from the germline V gene are SQVTM and ANQGSEA. Here the CDR3 reads CSVEGQGGGFHEQYF. As DNA, the CDR3 is TGCAGCGTTGAAGGACAGGGCGGGGGGTTCCACGAGCAGTACTTC.

This clone was recorded a few times. The chain links TRBV28 to TRBJ2-1, with D maybe TRBD2 (7 bases). The V gene lost 4 bases and the J gene lost 5 bases, with 12 bases spanning the gap. This CDR3 spans 14 amino acids. The germline CDR1 and CDR2 sequences are MDHEN and SYDVKM. The DNA for the CDR3 is TGTGCCAGCAGTTATAGGGGGGGAAACAATGAGCAGTTCTTC. This codes for CASSYRGGNNEQFF.

This clone was seen just once. CDR3 sequence: CASGGTSGSHTGELFF. The CDR3 DNA reads TGTGCCAGCGGAGGGACTAGCGGGAGTCATACCGGGGAGCTGTTTTTT. The J gene is TRBJ2-2, the V gene TRBV2; 14 bases align to TRBD2. V trimming: 8 bases; J trimming: 5 bases; junction bases outside the gene matches: 7. The CDR3 is made up of 16 amino acids. Germline values: CDR1 SNHLY, CDR2 FYNNEI.

The genes are TRBV4-1 and TRBJ1-5, with 7 bases that match TRBD1. CDR1 MGHRA and CDR2 YSYEKL come from the germline V gene. This CDR3 region has 16 residues. V trimming: 0 bases; J trimming: 11 bases; junction bases outside the gene matches: 13. Written as DNA, the CDR3 is TGCGCCAGCAGCCAAGAGAGGGGGCTCACGTTTCGAGCCCAGCATTTT. Its translation is CASSQERGLTFRAQHF.

The J gene is TRBJ1-2, the V gene TRBV5-1; a weak D match, TRBD1 (6 bases). Germline assignment: CDR1 SGHRS and CDR2 YFSETQ. This CDR3 has 14 residues. Trimming shortened V by 4 bases and J by 6 bases, and 16 bases separated the two germline ends. CDR3 loop: CASSDIQGEDGYTF. The CDR3 DNA is TGCGCCAGCAGCGACATACAGGGAGAGGATGGCTACACCTTC. The entire variable domain, with the rest obtained from reference TRBV5-1 and TRBJ1-2, is as follows: KAGVTQTPRYLIKTRGQQVTLSCSPISGHRSVSWYQQTPGQGLQFLFEYFSETQRNKGNFPGRFSGRQFSNSRSEMNVSTLELGDSALYLCASSDIQGEDGYTFGSGTRLTVV.

V usage is TRBV30 and J usage is TRBJ2-7; 10 bases map to TRBD1. V lost 0 bases, J lost 6 bases, and 11 bases stayed unmatched. The CDR3 is 16 amino acids. Germline V gene data show CDR1 as GTSNPN and CDR2 as SVGIG (reference sequence). CDR3 bases: TGTGCCTGGAGTGTACCGCCGGGACAGGGGACTTCCGAGCAGTACTTC. Its translation: CAWSVPPGQGTSEQYF.

The chain links TRBV6-1 to TRBJ1-2; D might be TRBD1 (6 bases). The CDR3 is 13 residues long. Germline CDR1 MNHNS, CDR2 SASEGT. The V and J ends lost 2 bases and 2 bases respectively, with 6 bases between them. The CDR3, as DNA: TGTGCCAGCAGTGAAACAGGGAACTATGGCTACACCTTC. Translated: CASSETGNYGYTF.

The V and J genes are TRBV12-5 and TRBJ2-1; 15 bases are shared with TRBD2. Germline CDR1 LGHNT, CDR2 FRNRAP. Losses at the gene ends were 2 bases for V and 7 bases for J; bases not matched to a gene: 6. The CDR3 is made up of 17 amino acids. CDR3 protein: CASGLPGLAGGGNEQFF. Written as DNA, the CDR3 is TGTGCTAGTGGTTTGCCGGGACTAGCGGGAGGCGGGAATGAGCAGTTCTTC.

This sequence joins TRBV6-5 and TRBJ2-7; perhaps TRBD2 as D (6 bases). This CDR3 is built from 13 residues. The germline gives CDR1 MNHEY, CDR2 SVGAGI. V was pared by 6 bases and J by 6 bases, with 15 bases between. In nucleotides, the CDR3 is TGTGCCAGCAGCGAGAGCGGGTCCGGCGAGCAGTACTTC. Its translation: CASSESGSGEQYF.

The rearrangement joins TRBV5-1 to TRBJ1-1; 7 positions match TRBD1. This CDR3 spans 17 amino acids. Germline lookup yields CDR1 SGHRS and CDR2 YFSETQ. With V trimmed by 4 bases and J by 3 bases, 15 bases remained unmatched. In DNA form, the CDR3 reads TGCGCCAGCAGCCCGGGGTTTGGCGGGACAGAATACACTGAAGCTTTCTTT. As protein: CASSPGFGGTEYTEAFF.

The chain uses TRBV11-2 and TRBJ1-3; possibly TRBD1 for D (5 bases). Germline lookup yields CDR1 SGHAT and CDR2 FQNNGV. This CDR3 is 13 amino acids long. Between the trimmed V and J ends, which lost 3 bases and 8 bases, there was a span of 11 bases. The DNA of the CDR3 is TGTGCCAGCAGCTTGGGGCAGTGGGACACCATATATTTT. Translated: CASSLGQWDTIYF. Full variable domain (outside the CDR3, taken from reference TRBV11-2 and TRBJ1-3): EAGVAQSPRYKIIEKRQSVAFWCNPISGHATLYWYQQILGQGPKLLIQFQNNGVVDDSQLPKDRFSAERLKGVDSTLKIQPAKLEDSAVYLCASSLGQWDTIYFGEGSWLTVV.

The gene calls are TRBV5-6 and TRBJ2-5, with D tentatively TRBD2 (5 bases). The end of the DNA fits TRBJ2-7 better, so the J call may be wrong. The CDR3 loop spans 15 amino acids. Germline values: CDR1 SGHDT, CDR2 YYEEEE. The CDR3 region has the DNA TGTGCCAGCAGCTTGCGTAAAGGACTCTCCTACGAGCAGTACTTC. Translation: CASSLRKGLSYEQYF.

The CDR3 region is CAISEGRGDSNQPQHF. The DNA for the CDR3 is TGTGCCATCAGTGAAGGCAGGGGGGATAGCAATCAGCCCCAGCATTTT. This rearrangement joins TRBV10-3 to TRBJ1-5, with 7 bases that match TRBD1. The CDR3 spans 16 residues. Germline V gene data show CDR1 as ENHRY and CDR2 as SYGVKD. Germline trimming cut 3 bases from V and 0 bases from J; bases unmatched to any gene: 5.

The J gene is TRBJ2-2, the V gene TRBV7-7, with TRBD1 matching over 11 bases. The CDR3 spans 16 residues. Germline values: CDR1 SSHAT, CDR2 FNYEAQ (reference sequence). V was clipped by 8 bases and J by 5 bases; unmatched bases: 10. CDR3 DNA: TGTGCCAGCTCTAAGGACAGGGGGCTTGATACCGGGGAGCTGTTTTTT. Protein sequence: CASSKDRGLDTGELFF.

The chain links TRBV4-1 to TRBJ2-2; TRBD2 aligns across 9 bases. CDR1 and CDR2 (germline): MGHRA, YSYEKL. CDR3 length: 21 amino acids. J was trimmed by 0 bases and V by 0 bases; bases with no gene match: 14. In DNA form, the CDR3 reads TGCGCCAGCAGCCAAGATAGAGGGGGATGGCGGGGGGGACCGAACACCGGGGAGCTGTTTTTT. Its protein product is CASSQDRGGWRGGPNTGELFF.

This clone has just one count. The rearrangement links TRBV5-1 to TRBJ2-7; 11 bases match TRBD1. V lost 2 bases to trimming and J lost 6 bases; unmatched junction nucleotides: 4. Germline CDR1 reads SGHRS; CDR2 reads YFSETQ. CDR3 length equals 14 residues. The DNA of the CDR3 is TGCGCCAGCAGCTTATGGACAGGGGGCGGCGAGCAGTACTTC. Amino acid sequence: CASSLWTGGGEQYF.

The gene calls are TRBV7-9 and TRBJ1-3; 9 bases are a match to TRBD1. There are 14 residues in the CDR3. Trimming cost V 5 bases and J 8 bases; bases outside gene matches: 7. CDR1 SEHNR and CDR2 FQNEAQ come from the germline V gene (reference sequence). In DNA form, the CDR3 reads TGTGCCAGCAGCCAAGGGGGACAGGGCTACACCATATATTTT. Translation: CASSQGGQGYTIYF.

The V gene is TRBV27, the J gene TRBJ1-3, with 10 positions matching TRBD1. CDR3 length: 18 residues. V was clipped by 0 bases and J by 4 bases; unmatched bases: 9. Per the germline V gene, CDR1 is MNHEY and CDR2 is SMNVEV (reference sequence). The DNA for the CDR3 is TGTGCCAGCAGTTTATCCGGGGGACAGGGGTTAGGGGGAAACACCATATATTTT. As protein: CASSLSGGQGLGGNTIYF.

The V and J genes are TRBV18 and TRBJ2-1; TRBD1 is a possible D gene (5 bases). The CDR3 loop spans 15 amino acids. Per the germline V gene, CDR1 is KGHSH and CDR2 is LQKENI. The germline V and J ends were trimmed by 3 bases and 2 bases, with 11 bases remaining between them. The CDR3 DNA reads TGTGCCAGCTCACCCAGGCAGGGCCCCTACAATGAGCAGTTCTTC. It encodes CASSPRQGPYNEQFF.

This chain connects TRBV6-5 to TRBJ2-1, with 13 nucleotides matching TRBD2. Germline V lookup: CDR1 MNHEY, CDR2 SVGAGI. The length of the CDR3 is 16 residues. The ends lost 2 bases at V and 5 bases at J; junction bases unmatched: 3. CDR3 sequence reads: CASSYRTSGRDNEQFF. The CDR3 DNA is TGTGCCAGCAGTTACCGCACTAGCGGGAGGGACAATGAGCAGTTCTTC.